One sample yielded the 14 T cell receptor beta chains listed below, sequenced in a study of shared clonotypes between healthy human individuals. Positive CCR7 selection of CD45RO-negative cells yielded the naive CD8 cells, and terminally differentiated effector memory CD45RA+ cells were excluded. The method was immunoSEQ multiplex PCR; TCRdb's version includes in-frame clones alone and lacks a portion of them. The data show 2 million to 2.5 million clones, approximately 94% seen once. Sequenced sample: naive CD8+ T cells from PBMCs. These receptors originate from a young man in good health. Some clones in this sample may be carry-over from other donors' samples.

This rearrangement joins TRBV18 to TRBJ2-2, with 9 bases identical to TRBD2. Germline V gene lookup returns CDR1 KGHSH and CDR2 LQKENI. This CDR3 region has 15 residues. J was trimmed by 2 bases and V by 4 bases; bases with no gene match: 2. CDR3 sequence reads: CASSRLAVNTGELFF. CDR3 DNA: TGTGCCAGCTCACGACTAGCGGTAAACACCGGGGAGCTGTTTTTT.

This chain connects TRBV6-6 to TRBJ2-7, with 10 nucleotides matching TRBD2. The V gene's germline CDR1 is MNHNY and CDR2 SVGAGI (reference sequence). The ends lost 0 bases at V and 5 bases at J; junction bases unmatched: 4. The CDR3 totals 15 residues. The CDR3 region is CASSYSLAGENEQYF. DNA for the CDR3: TGTGCCAGCAGTTACTCCCTAGCGGGAGAGAACGAGCAGTACTTC.

CDR3 coding DNA: TGTGCCAGCAGCTTAGAGGTCGGGGGGCTCACTGAAGCTTTCTTT. It translates to CASSLEVGGLTEAFF. The rearrangement uses TRBV7-6 and TRBJ1-1, with D possibly matching TRBD1 (6 bases). Trimming removed 1 base from V and 4 bases from J, with 13 bases in between. The CDR3 totals 15 residues. CDR1 is SGHVS, CDR2 FNYEAQ, per germline.

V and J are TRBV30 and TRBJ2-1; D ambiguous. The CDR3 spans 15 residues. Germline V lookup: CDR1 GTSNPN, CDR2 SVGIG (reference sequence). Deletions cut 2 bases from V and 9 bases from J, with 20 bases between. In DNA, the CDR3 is TGTGCCTGGAGTCCCGAAGTAGCTAGATGGGGTGAGCAGTTCTTC. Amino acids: CAWSPEVARWGEQFF.

The CDR3 spells CASSLGRGSDEQFF. For the CDR3, the DNA is TGTGCCAGCAGTTTAGGACGAGGGTCGGATGAGCAGTTCTTC. The chain carries TRBV27 and TRBJ2-1, with TRBD2 as a possible D gene (5 bases). Germline CDR1 MNHEY, CDR2 SMNVEV (reference sequence). This CDR3 is built from 14 residues. V was clipped by 2 bases and J by 8 bases, with 13 bases between them.

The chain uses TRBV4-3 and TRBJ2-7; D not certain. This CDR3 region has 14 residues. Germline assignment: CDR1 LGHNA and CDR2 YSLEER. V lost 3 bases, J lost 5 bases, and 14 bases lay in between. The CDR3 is CASSHEEGPNEQYF. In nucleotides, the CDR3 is TGCGCCAGCAGCCACGAGGAAGGCCCCAACGAGCAGTACTTC.

CDR3 protein: CASSEGTSAESGEKNEQFF. The CDR3 DNA follows: TGCGCCAGCAGTGAGGGGACTAGCGCGGAATCGGGGGAAAAAAATGAGCAGTTCTTC. The chain joins TRBV10-1 to TRBJ2-1; TRBD2 agrees at 10 bases. CDR3 length: 19 residues. After removal of 2 bases from V and 7 bases from J, the junction contained 17 bases not matched to a gene. Germline CDR1 reads WNHNN; CDR2 reads SYGVQD (reference sequence).

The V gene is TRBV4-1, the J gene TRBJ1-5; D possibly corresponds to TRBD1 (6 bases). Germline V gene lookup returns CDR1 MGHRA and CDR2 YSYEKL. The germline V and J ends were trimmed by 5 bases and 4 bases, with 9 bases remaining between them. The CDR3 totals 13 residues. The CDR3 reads CASSIGQNQPQHF. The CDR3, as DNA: TGCGCCAGCAGCATCGGACAGAATCAGCCCCAGCATTTT.

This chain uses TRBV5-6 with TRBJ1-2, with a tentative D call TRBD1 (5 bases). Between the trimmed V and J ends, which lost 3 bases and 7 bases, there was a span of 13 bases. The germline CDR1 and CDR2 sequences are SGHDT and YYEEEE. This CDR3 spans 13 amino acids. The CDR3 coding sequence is TGTGCCAGCAGCTGGGACGTGGTTTCTGGCTACACCTTC. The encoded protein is CASSWDVVSGYTF.

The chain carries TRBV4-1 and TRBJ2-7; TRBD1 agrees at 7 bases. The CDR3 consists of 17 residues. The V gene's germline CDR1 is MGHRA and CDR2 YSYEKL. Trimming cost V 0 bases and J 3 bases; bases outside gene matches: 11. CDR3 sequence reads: CASSQDERGLPLYEQYF. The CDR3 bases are TGCGCCAGCAGCCAAGACGAGAGGGGGCTCCCCCTCTACGAGCAGTACTTC.

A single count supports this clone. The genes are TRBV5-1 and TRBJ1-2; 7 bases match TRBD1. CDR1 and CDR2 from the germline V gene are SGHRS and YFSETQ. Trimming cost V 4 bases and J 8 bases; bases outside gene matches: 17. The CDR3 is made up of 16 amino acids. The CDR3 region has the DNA TGCGCCAGCAGCCCATATCCGACAGGGATTACCCTCGGCTACACCTTC. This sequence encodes CASSPYPTGITLGYTF.

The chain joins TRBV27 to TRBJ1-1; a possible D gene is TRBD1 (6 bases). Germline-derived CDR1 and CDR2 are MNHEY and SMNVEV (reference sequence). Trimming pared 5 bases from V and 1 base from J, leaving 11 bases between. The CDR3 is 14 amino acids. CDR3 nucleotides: TGTGCCAGCAGTCCCGGGACACAGAACACTGAAGCTTTCTTT. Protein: CASSPGTQNTEAFF.

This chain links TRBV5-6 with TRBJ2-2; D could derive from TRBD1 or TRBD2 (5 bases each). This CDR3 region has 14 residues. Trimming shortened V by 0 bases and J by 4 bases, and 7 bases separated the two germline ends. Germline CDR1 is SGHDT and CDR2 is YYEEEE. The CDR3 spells CASSLAGTTGELFF. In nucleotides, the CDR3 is TGTGCCAGCAGCTTGGCAGGGACCACCGGGGAGCTGTTTTTT.

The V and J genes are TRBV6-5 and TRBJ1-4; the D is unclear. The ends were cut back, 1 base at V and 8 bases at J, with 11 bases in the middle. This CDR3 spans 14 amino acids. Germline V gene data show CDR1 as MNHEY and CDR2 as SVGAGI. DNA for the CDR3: TGTGCCAGCAGTTACTTAAGGTCCGGCGAAAAACTGTTTTTT. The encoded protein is CASSYLRSGEKLFF.